Described below is a single T cell receptor beta chain sequence and its context. Use of 60 Vbeta and 13 Jbeta primers characterized the PCR. Method: immunoSEQ multiplex PCR; TCRdb's copy keeps in-frame clones and lacks some. The data show 270,000 or so clones, 86% seen once. This sample stems from a study of cytomegalovirus exposure and HLA in healthy donors. Per the germline V gene, CDR1 is MGHRA and CDR2 is YSYEKL. J was trimmed by 3 bases and V by 2 bases; bases with no gene match: 7. This CDR3 has 15 residues. The TCR sequence derives from a man aged 35 to 55 in good health and CMV-seropositive. The chain uses TRBV4-1 and TRBJ2-7, with TRBD2 matching 7 bases. The sample taken for sequencing was PBMCs. CDR3 protein: CASSQTSGNHYEQYF. The CDR3 DNA reads as TGCGCCAGCAGCCAAACAAGCGGGAACCACTACGAGCAGTACTTC.